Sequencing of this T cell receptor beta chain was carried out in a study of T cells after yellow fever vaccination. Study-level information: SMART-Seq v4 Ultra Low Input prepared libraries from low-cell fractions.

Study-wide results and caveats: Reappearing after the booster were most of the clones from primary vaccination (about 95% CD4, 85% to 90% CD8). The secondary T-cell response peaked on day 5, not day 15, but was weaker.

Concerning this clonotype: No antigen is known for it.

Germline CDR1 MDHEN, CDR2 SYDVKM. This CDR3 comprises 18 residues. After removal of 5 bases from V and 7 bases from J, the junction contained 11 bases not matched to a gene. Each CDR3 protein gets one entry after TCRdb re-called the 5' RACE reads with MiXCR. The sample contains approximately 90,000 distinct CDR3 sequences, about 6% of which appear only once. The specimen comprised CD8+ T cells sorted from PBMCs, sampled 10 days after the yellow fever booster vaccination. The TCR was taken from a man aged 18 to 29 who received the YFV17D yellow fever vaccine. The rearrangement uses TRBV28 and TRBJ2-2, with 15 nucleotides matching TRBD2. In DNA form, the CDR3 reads TGTGCCAGCAGTCAACCACCGGGACTAGCGGGGGGTCACGGGGAGCTGTTTTTT. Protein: CASSQPPGLAGGHGELFF.